The T cell receptor (beta chain) described here comes from a study of OX40 agonist ivuxolimab in advanced cancers. Produced via immunoSEQ multiplex PCR; TCRdb's table is partial and in-frame only. Among 90,000 to 100,000 clones, roughly 90% were seen once, and the ten largest hold roughly 0.77%. Germline assignment: CDR1 LGHNA and CDR2 YSLEER. V lost 1 base and J lost 1, with 21 bases in between. The CDR3 has 19 amino acids. The sequenced sample was CD4+ or CD8+ T cells sorted from blood, obtained in a trial of the OX40 agonist ivuxolimab. The receptor's source is an adult with an advanced solid tumor such as melanoma, head and neck, liver or kidney cancer. The V gene is TRBV4-3, the J gene TRBJ2-3; D not resolved. Written as DNA, the CDR3 is TGCGCCAGCAGCCAAGGCCTATCGGGCAGATGGATTGGCACAGATACGCAGTATTTT. The encoded protein is CASSQGLSGRWIGTDTQYF.